This T cell receptor beta chain is from a study of cytomegalovirus exposure and HLA in healthy donors. For the study at large: Samples from HLA-typed donors yielded about 85 million unique TCRs in an early data release. Assignment to the Caucasian-associated ancestry cluster applied to around 82% of the approximately 400 genotyped donors. Regarding the study as a whole: Per a prior analysis, the majority of TCR beta V segments were productive roughly 87% or roughly 30% of the time. Highest at DRB1 and lowest at HLA-C, TCR association rates differed among HLA loci in a later analysis.

PCR involved 60 Vbeta and 13 Jbeta primers. The method was immunoSEQ multiplex PCR; TCRdb's version includes in-frame clones alone and lacks a portion of them. The data contain approximately 160,000 clones, 82% of them singletons. Germline CDR1 reads WNHNN; CDR2 reads SYGVQD (reference sequence). The CDR3 length is 17 residues. The J segment lost 4 bases and the V segment lost 3 bases, leaving 7 bases of the junction unmatched. For this clone: What it binds is unknown.

The chain couples TRBV10-1 to TRBJ2-2; TRBD2 matches at 11 bases. The sequenced sample consisted of PBMCs. This sequence originates from a girl aged 2 to 9 in good health and CMV-seropositive. The CDR3 nucleotides read TGCGCCAGCAGTGAAGAGTTTGGGACTAGCGGCACCGGGGAGCTGTTTTTT. It translates to CASSEEFGTSGTGELFF.